Below are 25 T cell receptor beta chains sequenced from a single sample in a study of blood T cell repertoires in COVID-19. Repertoires were generated with immunoSEQ multiplex PCR, while TCRdb's copy carries only in-frame clones and drops some. Here the sample spans more than 25,000 clones, about 80% being singletons. Sequenced input: peripheral blood. The receptors derive from a woman older than 75 with acute or convalescent COVID-19.

The chain couples TRBV2 to TRBJ1-5; possibly TRBD1 for D (5 bases). Germline lookup yields CDR1 SNHLY and CDR2 FYNNEI. The CDR3 loop spans 14 amino acids. The ends were cut back, 4 bases at V and 0 bases at J, with 7 bases in the middle. The CDR3 DNA is TGTGCCAGCAGTGGACAGAATAGCAATCAGCCCCAGCATTTT. Translated, it gives CASSGQNSNQPQHF. Together with reference TRBV2 and TRBJ1-5, the CDR3 gives the full variable domain: EPEVTQTPSHQVTQMGQEVILRCVPISNHLYFYWYRQILGQKVEFLVSFYNNEISEKSEIFDDQFSVERPDGSNFTLKIRSTKLEDSAMYFCASSGQNSNQPQHFGDGTRLSIL.

The gene calls are TRBV7-2 and TRBJ2-1, with D uncertain. CDR3 length: 14 amino acids. Per germline, CDR1 SGHTA and CDR2 FQGNSA. Trimming pared 5 bases from V and 7 bases from J, leaving 15 bases between. The CDR3 region is CASSPVWAPNEQFF. For the CDR3, the DNA is TGTGCCAGCAGCCCCGTTTGGGCCCCGAATGAGCAGTTCTTC.

V is TRBV5-1 and J is TRBJ2-7, with 9 bases fitting TRBD2. The CDR3 runs to 16 residues. The V gene end was trimmed by 4 bases and the J gene end by 5 bases; junction bases not matched to a gene: 13. Looked up from germline, CDR1 is SGHRS and CDR2 is YFSETQ. The CDR3 DNA sequence: TGCGCCAGCAGCGCCTCCGAGGCGGGGGGGTTTAACGAGCAGTACTTC. Translated, it gives CASSASEAGGFNEQYF.

V gene TRBV5-1 combines with J gene TRBJ1-1; TRBD1 might be the D (5 bases). V was pared by 0 bases and J by 4 bases, with 13 bases between. Per germline, CDR1 SGHRS and CDR2 YFSETQ. There are 15 residues in the CDR3. The CDR3 loop reads CASSLANQGSTEAFF. For the CDR3, the DNA is TGCGCCAGCAGCTTGGCCAATCAGGGTTCCACTGAAGCTTTCTTT.

The V call is TRBV30, the J call TRBJ2-7; D possibly corresponds to TRBD1 (5 bases). V lost 1 base to trimming and J lost 6 bases, with 7 bases between them. Germline V gene sequence: CDR1 GTSNPN, CDR2 SVGIG (reference sequence). The CDR3 is made up of 11 amino acids. CDR3 sequence reads: CAWSGQFEQYF. In DNA, the CDR3 is TGTGCCTGGAGTGGACAGTTCGAGCAGTACTTC.

The chain couples TRBV3-1 (or the pseudogene TRBV3-2) to TRBJ2-3; 7 bases are a match to TRBD1. The CDR3 length is 15 residues. J was trimmed by 1 base and V by 1 base; bases with no gene match: 2. Per the germline V gene, CDR1 is LGHDT and CDR2 is YNNKEL (reference sequence). Written as DNA, the CDR3 is TGTGCCAGCAGCCAAGGACAGGGAGGCACAGATACGCAGTATTTT. Translation: CASSQGQGGTDTQYF.

As concerns this clone: One junction end does not reproduce the germline sequence, and a read error may be involved. V usage is TRBV7-7 and J usage is TRBJ1-3; 7 bases align to TRBD1. This CDR3 comprises 14 residues. Per germline, CDR1 SSHAT and CDR2 FNYEAQ (reference sequence). CDR3 bases: TGTGCTAGCAGCGCCGACAGGGTTGGAAACACCATATATTTT. Translating it yields CASSADRVGNTIYF.

The chain joins TRBV11-2 to TRBJ1-1, with D perhaps TRBD1 (5 bases). Between the trimmed V and J ends, which lost 4 bases and 5 bases, there was a span of 8 bases. The CDR3 contains 12 residues. Germline-derived CDR1 and CDR2 are SGHAT and FQNNGV. CDR3 sequence reads: CASSWRGTEAFF. The CDR3 DNA is TGTGCCAGCAGCTGGAGGGGAACTGAAGCTTTCTTT.

This clone has only a few counts. J is TRBJ2-7 and V is TRBV20-1; 7 bases are shared with TRBD2. The CDR3 consists of 11 residues. CDR1 DFQATT and CDR2 SNEGSKA come from the germline V gene (reference sequence). J lost 5 bases, V lost 3 bases, and 1 base had no gene match. The CDR3 DNA follows: TGCAGTGCTAGCGGACTAGACGAGCAGTACTTC. Its translation: CSASGLDEQYF.

This clone was seen a few times. The J gene is TRBJ2-1, the V gene TRBV19, with D possibly being TRBD1 (8 bases). The V gene's germline CDR1 is LNHDA and CDR2 SQIVND (reference sequence). This CDR3 is built from 18 residues. V lost 6 bases and J 3 bases, leaving 24 bases between the germline ends. CDR3 DNA sequence: TGTGCCAGTAGCCCAGGGGGCATCAGCGGGGCCCTCTACAATGAGCAGTTCTTC. This translates into CASSPGGISGALYNEQFF.

CDR3 DNA sequence: TGTGCCAGCAGTTTGGACAAGAACACCGGGGAGCTGTTTTTT. This sequence encodes CASSLDKNTGELFF. This sequence joins TRBV6-2 or TRBV6-3 and TRBJ2-2; D may be TRBD1 (5 bases). Trimming took 4 bases from V and 1 from J, leaving 7 bases between them. The CDR3 extends over 14 amino acids. Germline lookup yields CDR1 MNHEY and CDR2 SVGEGT.

The CDR3 DNA sequence: TGTGCCAGCAGCTTCTCGGGGAACAGGGGCAGGGACACTGAAGCTTTCTTT. Its protein is CASSFSGNRGRDTEAFF. The rearrangement links TRBV27 to TRBJ1-1; 7 bases map to TRBD1. The CDR3 is 17 residues long. The trim removed 6 bases at V and 3 bases at J, leaving 16 bases unmatched. Germline V lookup: CDR1 MNHEY, CDR2 SMNVEV (reference sequence).

The chain uses TRBV7-6 and TRBJ2-1; 9 bases map to TRBD2. This CDR3 is built from 18 residues. Germline V gene lookup returns CDR1 SGHVS and CDR2 FNYEAQ. J was trimmed by 4 bases and V by 5 bases; bases with no gene match: 15. The chain's CDR3 is CASSSPGASSGVYNEQFF. The CDR3 DNA reads TGTGCCAGCAGCAGCCCAGGGGCGTCTAGCGGGGTGTACAATGAGCAGTTCTTC.

The chain employs TRBV28 and TRBJ1-1, with TRBD1 matching over 8 bases. V gave up 6 bases and J gave up 0 bases; unmatched junction bases: 6. CDR1 MDHEN and CDR2 SYDVKM come from the germline V gene. This CDR3 has 15 residues. Here the CDR3 reads CASRRTGTLNTEAFF. CDR3 coding DNA: TGTGCCAGCAGGAGGACAGGGACATTGAACACTGAAGCTTTCTTT. The whole variable domain, filled in from reference TRBV28 and TRBJ1-1, reads DVKVTQSSRYLVKRTGEKVFLECVQDMDHENMFWYRQDPGLGLRLIYFSYDVKMKEKGDIPEGYSVSREKKERFSLILESASTNQTSMYLCASRRTGTLNTEAFFGQGTRLTVV.

This clone was seen a single time. The chain is built from TRBV6-1 and TRBJ2-5; 10 nucleotides line up with TRBD2. Losses at the gene ends were 6 bases for V and 5 bases for J; bases not matched to a gene: 9. CDR3 length: 15 amino acids. Per germline, CDR1 MNHNS and CDR2 SASEGT. For the CDR3, the DNA is TGTGCCAGCAGCCGAACTAGCGGGGCTGGGGAGACCCAGTACTTC. Amino acid sequence: CASSRTSGAGETQYF.

The chain has TRBV11-3 and TRBJ2-2; D gene uncertain. Germline V gene lookup returns CDR1 SGHNT and CDR2 YENEEA. V gave up 1 base and J gave up 2 bases, with 5 bases separating them. CDR3 length: 14 amino acids. This CDR3 reads CASSLGGNTGELFF. CDR3 DNA sequence: TGTGCCAGCAGCTTAGGAGGTAACACCGGGGAGCTGTTTTTT. Full variable domain (missing parts from reference TRBV11-3 and TRBJ2-2): EAGVVQSPRYKIIEKKQPVAFWCNPISGHNTLYWYLQNLGQGPELLIRYENEEAVDDSQLPKDRFSAERLKGVDSTLKIQPAELGDSAVYLCASSLGGNTGELFFGEGSRLTVL.

This chain uses TRBV5-4 with TRBJ2-1, with 10 bases identical to TRBD2. J was trimmed by 6 bases and V by 4 bases; bases with no gene match: 7. CDR3 length equals 15 residues. From germline, CDR1 is SGHNT and CDR2 YYREEE (reference sequence). CDR3 loop: CASSRAGGQGNEQFF. CDR3 DNA: TGTGCCAGCAGCCGAGCGGGGGGGCAGGGCAATGAGCAGTTCTTC.

The J gene is TRBJ2-1, the V gene TRBV19, with 11 positions matching TRBD2. This CDR3 comprises 15 residues. V lost 5 bases to trimming and J lost 3 bases; unmatched junction nucleotides: 3. Germline CDR1 and CDR2: LNHDA and SQIVND (reference sequence). The DNA of the CDR3 is TGTGCCAGTAGTGTTACTAGCGGGGGCTACAATGAGCAGTTCTTC. Protein sequence: CASSVTSGGYNEQFF.

This clone was seen only once. The J gene is TRBJ2-3, the V gene TRBV3-1 (or the pseudogene TRBV3-2); 7 bases match TRBD2. This CDR3 has 12 residues. Germline V gives CDR1 LGHDT, CDR2 YNNKEL (reference sequence). V was pared by 4 bases and J by 5 bases, with 0 bases of the junction left unmatched. CDR3 amino acids: CASSRGGDTQYF. DNA for the CDR3: TGTGCCAGCAGCCGGGGGGGAGATACGCAGTATTTT.

The chain recombines TRBV24-1 with TRBJ2-3; D gene ambiguous. Germline assignment: CDR1 KGHDR and CDR2 SFDVKD. V lost 4 bases and J lost 6, with 13 bases in between. The CDR3 is 14 amino acids. The CDR3 here is CATSDPSLADTQYF. The DNA of the CDR3 is TGTGCCACCAGTGACCCTTCCCTGGCCGATACGCAGTATTTT.

This clone is a singleton in its sample. The rearrangement joins TRBV15 to TRBJ2-1; D possibly corresponds to TRBD1 (6 bases). This CDR3 spans 16 amino acids. V was cut by 5 bases and J by 3 bases, with 17 bases left in between. Looked up from germline, CDR1 is LNHNV and CDR2 is YYDKDF (reference sequence). The CDR3 coding sequence is TGTGCCACCAGCCTTCTACAGGGATCCGGCTACAATGAGCAGTTCTTC. Encoded protein: CATSLLQGSGYNEQFF.

The chain links TRBV6-1 to TRBJ2-4; no firm D call. V was trimmed by 0 bases and J by 4 bases, leaving 4 bases between them. The CDR3 has 13 residues. Germline V gives CDR1 MNHNS, CDR2 SASEGT. This CDR3 is CASSEAEKNIQYF. The CDR3 nucleotides are TGTGCCAGCAGTGAAGCAGAGAAAAACATTCAGTACTTC.

This chain joins TRBV24-1 and TRBJ2-5, with TRBD1 identical over 12 bases. This CDR3 comprises 16 residues. Germline values: CDR1 KGHDR, CDR2 SFDVKD. The junction had 6 bases not matched to a gene; V was cut back by 5 bases and J by 3 bases. The CDR3 nucleotides read TGTGCCACCAGTGGCTCCGGGACAGGGGGCGAAGAGACCCAGTACTTC. It translates to CATSGSGTGGEETQYF.

The table lists this clone with a few counts. The V and J genes are TRBV28 and TRBJ2-7, with D perhaps TRBD2 (5 bases). V was trimmed by 10 bases and J by 1 base, leaving 14 bases between them. The germline V gene has CDR1 MDHEN and CDR2 SYDVKM. There are 13 residues in the CDR3. DNA of the CDR3: TGTGCCACACTTGGGCTAGCTTCCTACGAGCAGTACTTC. As protein: CATLGLASYEQYF.

The gene calls are TRBV2 and TRBJ1-1, with 7 bases identical to TRBD1. The CDR3 loop spans 15 amino acids. Germline assignment: CDR1 SNHLY and CDR2 FYNNEI. The J segment lost 5 bases and the V segment lost 6 bases, leaving 12 bases of the junction unmatched. The CDR3 is CASRMGAGGGTEAFF. In DNA, the CDR3 is TGTGCCAGCAGGATGGGGGCAGGGGGAGGAACTGAAGCTTTCTTT.